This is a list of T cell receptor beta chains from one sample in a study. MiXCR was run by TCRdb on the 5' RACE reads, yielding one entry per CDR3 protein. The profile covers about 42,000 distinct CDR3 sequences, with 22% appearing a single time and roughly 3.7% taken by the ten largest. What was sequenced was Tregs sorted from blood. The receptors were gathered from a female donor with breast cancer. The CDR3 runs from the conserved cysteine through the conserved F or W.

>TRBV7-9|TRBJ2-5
CASSLGAGVETQYF
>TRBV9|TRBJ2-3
CASSVEIEGDTQYF
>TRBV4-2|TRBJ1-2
CASSQAPGLNYGYTF
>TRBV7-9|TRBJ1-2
CASSLGRVGGYTF
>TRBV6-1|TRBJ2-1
CTSSPNQRGPVFRNEQFF
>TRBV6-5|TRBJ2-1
CASSYLGSEDNEQFF
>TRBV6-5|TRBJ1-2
CASSDSHYGYTF
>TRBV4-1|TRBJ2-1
CASSPPPGVLAYNEQFF
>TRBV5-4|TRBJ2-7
CASSQTQPYEQYF
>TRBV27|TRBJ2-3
CASSLFRVSSTDTQYF
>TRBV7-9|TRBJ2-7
CASSFRGEQCF
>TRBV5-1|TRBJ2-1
CASSLKGRGPYNEQFF
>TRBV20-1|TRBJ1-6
CSARPGQQYNSPLHF
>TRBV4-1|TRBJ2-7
CASSQVSVGEQYF
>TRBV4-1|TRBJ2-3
CASSQDPPGGGPDTQYF
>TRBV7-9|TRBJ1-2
CASSLVNEWTF
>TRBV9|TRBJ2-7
CASSAFPAPNEQYF
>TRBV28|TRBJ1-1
CASREEGGYVGAFF
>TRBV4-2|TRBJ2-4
CASSQNPSGENIQYF
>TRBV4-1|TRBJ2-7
CASSHTGAYEQYF
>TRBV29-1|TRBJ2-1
CSAPMGQGLGNEQFF
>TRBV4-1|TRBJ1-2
CASSPLGAGQTYGYTF
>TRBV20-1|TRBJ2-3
CSARDLWGSDTQYF
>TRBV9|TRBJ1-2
CASSRDENYGYTF
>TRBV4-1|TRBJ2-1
CTSSQAGTGYDEQFF
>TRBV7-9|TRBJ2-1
CASRGRYNEQFF
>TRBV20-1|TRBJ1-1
CSARDSSNTEAFF
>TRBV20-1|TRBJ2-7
CSAKTSGTYEQYF
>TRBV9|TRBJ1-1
CASSASQGMGTEAFF
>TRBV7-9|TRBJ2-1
CASSPISGSLGEQFF
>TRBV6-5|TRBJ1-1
CASSSQGRGTEAFF
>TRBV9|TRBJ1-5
CASSVGTGGYQPQHF
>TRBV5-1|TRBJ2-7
CASSSSGPAGDEQYF
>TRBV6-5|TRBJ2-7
CASSYSSGTYDEQYF
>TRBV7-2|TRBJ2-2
CASSWGLAGVRELFF
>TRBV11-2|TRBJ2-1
CASSLDWSENEQFF
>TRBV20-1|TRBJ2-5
CSARALALGDPQETQYF
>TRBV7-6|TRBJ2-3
CASSRLGAGVTDTQYF
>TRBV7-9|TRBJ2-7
CASSLTSGGVEQYF
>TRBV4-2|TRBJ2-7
CDSSQEWVSEQYF
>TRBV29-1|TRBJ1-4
CSVATGVGTNEKLSF